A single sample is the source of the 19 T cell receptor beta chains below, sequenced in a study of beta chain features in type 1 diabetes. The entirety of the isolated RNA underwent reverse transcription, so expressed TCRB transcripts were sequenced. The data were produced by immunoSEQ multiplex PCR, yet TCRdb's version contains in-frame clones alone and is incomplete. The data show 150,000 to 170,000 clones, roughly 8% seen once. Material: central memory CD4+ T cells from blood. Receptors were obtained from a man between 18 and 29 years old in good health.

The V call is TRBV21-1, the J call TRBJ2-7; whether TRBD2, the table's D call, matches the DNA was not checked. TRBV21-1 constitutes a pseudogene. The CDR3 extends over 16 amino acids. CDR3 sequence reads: CASSKMKFHAIHEQYF. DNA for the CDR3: TGTGCCAGCAGCAAAATGAAGTTCCATGCTATCCACGAGCAGTACTTC.

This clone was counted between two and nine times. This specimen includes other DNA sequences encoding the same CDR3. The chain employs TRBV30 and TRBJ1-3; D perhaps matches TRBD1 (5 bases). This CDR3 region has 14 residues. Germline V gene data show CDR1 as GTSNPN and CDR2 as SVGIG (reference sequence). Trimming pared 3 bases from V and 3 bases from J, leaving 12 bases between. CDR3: CAWSERGSGNTIYF. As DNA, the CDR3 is TGTGCCTGGAGCGAACGGGGGAGTGGAAACACCATATATTTT.

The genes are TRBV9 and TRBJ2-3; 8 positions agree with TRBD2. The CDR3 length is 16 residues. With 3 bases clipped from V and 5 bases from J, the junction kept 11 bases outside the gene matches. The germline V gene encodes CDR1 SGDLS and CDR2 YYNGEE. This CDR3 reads CASSGRERGYGDTQYF. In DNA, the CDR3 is TGTGCCAGCAGCGGAAGGGAGCGGGGGTACGGAGATACGCAGTATTTT.

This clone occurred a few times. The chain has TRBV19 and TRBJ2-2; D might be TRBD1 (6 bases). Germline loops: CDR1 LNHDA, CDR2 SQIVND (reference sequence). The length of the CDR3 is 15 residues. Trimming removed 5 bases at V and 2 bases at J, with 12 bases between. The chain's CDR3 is CASSFRTVNTGELFF. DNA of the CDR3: TGTGCCAGTAGTTTTCGGACAGTAAACACCGGGGAGCTGTTTTTT.

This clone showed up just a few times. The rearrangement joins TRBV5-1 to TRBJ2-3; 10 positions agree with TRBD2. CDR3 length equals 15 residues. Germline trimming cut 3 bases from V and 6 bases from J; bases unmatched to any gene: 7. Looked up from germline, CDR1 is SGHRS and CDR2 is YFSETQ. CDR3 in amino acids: CASSWSGGAGDTQYF. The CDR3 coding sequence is TGCGCCAGCAGCTGGAGCGGGGGGGCGGGCGATACGCAGTATTTT.

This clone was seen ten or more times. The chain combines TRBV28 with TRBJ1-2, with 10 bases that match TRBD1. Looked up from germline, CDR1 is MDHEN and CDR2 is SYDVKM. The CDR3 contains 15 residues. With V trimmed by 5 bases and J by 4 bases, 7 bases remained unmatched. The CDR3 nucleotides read TGTGCCAGCAGTCCCATGGGACAGGGGATCTATGGCTACACCTTC. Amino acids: CASSPMGQGIYGYTF.

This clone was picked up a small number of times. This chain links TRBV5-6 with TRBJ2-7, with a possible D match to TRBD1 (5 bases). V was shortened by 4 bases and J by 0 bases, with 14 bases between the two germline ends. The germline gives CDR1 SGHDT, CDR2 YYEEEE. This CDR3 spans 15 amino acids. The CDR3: CASSPRQYSSYEQYF. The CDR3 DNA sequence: TGTGCCAGCAGCCCCCGACAGTATTCCTCCTACGAGCAGTACTTC.

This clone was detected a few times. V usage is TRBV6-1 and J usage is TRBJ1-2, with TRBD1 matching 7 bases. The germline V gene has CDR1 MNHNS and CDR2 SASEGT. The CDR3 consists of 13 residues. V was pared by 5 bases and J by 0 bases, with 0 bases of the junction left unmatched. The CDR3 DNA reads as TGTGCCAGCAGTCAGGGGGCTAACTATGGCTACACCTTC. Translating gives CASSQGANYGYTF.

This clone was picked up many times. The CDR3 DNA follows: TGCAGCGGGGGGGGACGGGCGAACACTGAAGCTTTCTTT. It encodes CSGGGRANTEAFF. The rearrangement joins TRBV29-1 to TRBJ1-1; tentatively, D is TRBD1 (5 bases). This CDR3 is 13 amino acids long. V was shortened by 7 bases and J by 1 base, with 13 bases between the two germline ends. Germline V gives CDR1 SQVTM, CDR2 ANQGSEA.

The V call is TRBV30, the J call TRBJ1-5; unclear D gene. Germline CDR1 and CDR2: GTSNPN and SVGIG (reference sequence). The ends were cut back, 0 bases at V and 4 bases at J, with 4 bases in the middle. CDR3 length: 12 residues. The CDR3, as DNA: TGTGCCTGGAGTGTGAGAAATCAGCCCCAGCATTTT. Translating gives CAWSVRNQPQHF.

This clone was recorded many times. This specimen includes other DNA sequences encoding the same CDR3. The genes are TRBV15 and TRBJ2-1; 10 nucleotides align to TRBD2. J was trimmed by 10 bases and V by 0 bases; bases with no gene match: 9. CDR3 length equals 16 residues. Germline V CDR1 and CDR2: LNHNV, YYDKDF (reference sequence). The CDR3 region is CATSRDMRLAGDEQFF. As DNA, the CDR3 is TGTGCCACCAGCAGAGATATGAGGCTAGCGGGAGACGAGCAGTTCTTC.

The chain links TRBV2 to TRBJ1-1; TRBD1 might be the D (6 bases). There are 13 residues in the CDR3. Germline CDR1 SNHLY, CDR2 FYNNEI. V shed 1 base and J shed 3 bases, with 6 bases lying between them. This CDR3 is CASSEDRDTEAFF. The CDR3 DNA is TGTGCCAGCAGTGAAGACAGGGACACTGAAGCTTTCTTT.

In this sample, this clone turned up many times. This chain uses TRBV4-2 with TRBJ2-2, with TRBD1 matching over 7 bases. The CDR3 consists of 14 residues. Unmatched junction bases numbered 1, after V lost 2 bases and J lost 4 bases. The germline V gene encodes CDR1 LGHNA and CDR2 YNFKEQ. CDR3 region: CASSQRDSTGELFF. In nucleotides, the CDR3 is TGTGCCAGCAGCCAAAGGGACAGCACCGGGGAGCTGTTTTTT.

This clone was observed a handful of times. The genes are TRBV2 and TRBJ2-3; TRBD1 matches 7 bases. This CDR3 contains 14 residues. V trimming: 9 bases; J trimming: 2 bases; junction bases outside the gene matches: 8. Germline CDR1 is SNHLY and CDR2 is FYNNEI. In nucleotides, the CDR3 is TGTGCCAGTAAACGGGGACAGTACACAGATACGCAGTATTTT. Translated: CASKRGQYTDTQYF.

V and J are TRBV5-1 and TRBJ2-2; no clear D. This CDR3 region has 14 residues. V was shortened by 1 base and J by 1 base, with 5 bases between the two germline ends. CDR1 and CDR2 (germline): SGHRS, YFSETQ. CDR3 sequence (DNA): TGCGCCAGCAGCTTGAGACAGAACACCGGGGAGCTGTTTTTT. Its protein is CASSLRQNTGELFF.

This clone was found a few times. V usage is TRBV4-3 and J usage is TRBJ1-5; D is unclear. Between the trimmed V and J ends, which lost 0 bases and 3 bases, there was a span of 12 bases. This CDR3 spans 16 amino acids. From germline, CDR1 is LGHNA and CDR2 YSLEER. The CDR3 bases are TGCGCCAGCAGCCAAGAGCGCGGCCGGGACAATCAGCCCCAGCATTTT. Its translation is CASSQERGRDNQPQHF.

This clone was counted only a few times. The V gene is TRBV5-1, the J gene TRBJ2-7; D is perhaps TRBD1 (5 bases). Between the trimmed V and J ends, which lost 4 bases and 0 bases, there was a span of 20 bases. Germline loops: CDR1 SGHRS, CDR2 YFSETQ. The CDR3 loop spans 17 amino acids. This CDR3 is CASSRVPSTAVSYEQYF. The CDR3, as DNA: TGCGCCAGCAGCCGGGTCCCGTCGACAGCAGTCTCCTACGAGCAGTACTTC.

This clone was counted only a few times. Here the CDR3 DNA reads TGTGCCAGCGGAGCTGGGACTAGCGCCTTCCCGCCGAGATCGGAGCAGTACTTC. Amino acid sequence: CASGAGTSAFPPRSEQYF. The chain uses TRBV21-1 and TRBJ2-7; the D segment call TRBD2 is taken from the table without a DNA check. TRBV21-1 is listed as a pseudogene. The CDR3 is 18 amino acids.

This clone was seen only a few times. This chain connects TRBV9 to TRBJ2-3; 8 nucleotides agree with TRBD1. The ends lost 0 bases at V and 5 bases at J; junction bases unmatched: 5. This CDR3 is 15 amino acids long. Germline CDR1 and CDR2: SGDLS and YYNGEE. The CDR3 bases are TGTGCCAGCAGCGTAGCTCAGGGGGCGCAAGATACGCAGTATTTT. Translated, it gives CASSVAQGAQDTQYF.